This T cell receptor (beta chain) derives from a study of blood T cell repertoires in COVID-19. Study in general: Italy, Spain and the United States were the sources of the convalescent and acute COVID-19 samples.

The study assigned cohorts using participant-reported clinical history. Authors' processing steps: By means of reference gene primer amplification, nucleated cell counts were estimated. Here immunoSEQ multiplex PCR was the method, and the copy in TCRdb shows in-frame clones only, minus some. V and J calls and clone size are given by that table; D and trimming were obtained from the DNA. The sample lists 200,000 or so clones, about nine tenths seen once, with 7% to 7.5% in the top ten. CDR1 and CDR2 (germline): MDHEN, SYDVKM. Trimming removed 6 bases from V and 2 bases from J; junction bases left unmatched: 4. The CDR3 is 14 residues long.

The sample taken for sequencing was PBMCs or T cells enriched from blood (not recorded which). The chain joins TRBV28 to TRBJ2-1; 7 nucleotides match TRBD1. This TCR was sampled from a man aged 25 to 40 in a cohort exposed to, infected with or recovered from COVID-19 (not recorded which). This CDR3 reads CASRWTGPYNEQFF. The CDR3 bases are TGTGCCAGCAGGTGGACAGGCCCCTACAATGAGCAGTTCTTC.